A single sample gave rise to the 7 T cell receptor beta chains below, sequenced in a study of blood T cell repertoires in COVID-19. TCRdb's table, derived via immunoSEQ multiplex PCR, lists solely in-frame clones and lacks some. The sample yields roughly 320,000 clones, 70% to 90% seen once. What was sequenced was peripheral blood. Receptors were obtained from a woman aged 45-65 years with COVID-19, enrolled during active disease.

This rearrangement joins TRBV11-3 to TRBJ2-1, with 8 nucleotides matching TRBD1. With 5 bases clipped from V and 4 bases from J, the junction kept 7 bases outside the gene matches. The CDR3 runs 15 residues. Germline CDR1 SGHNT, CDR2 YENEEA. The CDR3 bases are TGTGCCAGCAGCCCTCAGGGGGCGGAATACAATGAGCAGTTCTTC. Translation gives CASSPQGAEYNEQFF.

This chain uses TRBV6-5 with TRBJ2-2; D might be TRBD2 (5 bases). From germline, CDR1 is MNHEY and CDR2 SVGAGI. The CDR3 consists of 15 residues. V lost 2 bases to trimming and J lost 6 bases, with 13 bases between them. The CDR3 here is CASSYAIMRAGELFF. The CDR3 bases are TGTGCCAGCAGTTACGCCATCATGAGGGCCGGGGAGCTGTTTTTT.

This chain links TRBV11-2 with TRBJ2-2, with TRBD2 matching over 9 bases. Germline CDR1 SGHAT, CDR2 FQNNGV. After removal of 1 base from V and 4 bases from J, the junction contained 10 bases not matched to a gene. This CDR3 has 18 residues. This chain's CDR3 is CASSLGPGLAGTTGELFF. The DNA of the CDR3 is TGTGCCAGCAGCTTAGGCCCCGGGCTAGCGGGAACCACCGGGGAGCTGTTTTTT.

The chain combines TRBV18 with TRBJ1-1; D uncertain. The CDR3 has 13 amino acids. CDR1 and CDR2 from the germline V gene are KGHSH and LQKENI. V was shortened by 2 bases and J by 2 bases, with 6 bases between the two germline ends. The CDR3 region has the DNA TGTGCCAGCTCACCAAATTCAAACACTGAAGCTTTCTTT. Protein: CASSPNSNTEAFF.

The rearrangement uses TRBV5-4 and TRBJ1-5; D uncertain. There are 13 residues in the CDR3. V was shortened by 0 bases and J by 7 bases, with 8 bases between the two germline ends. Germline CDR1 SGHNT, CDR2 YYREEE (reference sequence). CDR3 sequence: CASSLGGMQPQHF. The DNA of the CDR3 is TGTGCCAGCAGCTTGGGCGGGATGCAGCCCCAGCATTTT.

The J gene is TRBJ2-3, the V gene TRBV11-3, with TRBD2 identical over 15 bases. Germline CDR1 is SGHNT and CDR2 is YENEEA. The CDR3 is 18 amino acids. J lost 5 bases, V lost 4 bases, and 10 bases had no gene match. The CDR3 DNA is TGTGCCAGCAGCTCTGGACTAGCGGGAGGGCATGTGGAAGATACGCAGTATTTT. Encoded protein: CASSSGLAGGHVEDTQYF. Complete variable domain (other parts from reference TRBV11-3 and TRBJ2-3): EAGVVQSPRYKIIEKKQPVAFWCNPISGHNTLYWYLQNLGQGPELLIRYENEEAVDDSQLPKDRFSAERLKGVDSTLKIQPAELGDSAVYLCASSSGLAGGHVEDTQYFGPGTRLTVL.

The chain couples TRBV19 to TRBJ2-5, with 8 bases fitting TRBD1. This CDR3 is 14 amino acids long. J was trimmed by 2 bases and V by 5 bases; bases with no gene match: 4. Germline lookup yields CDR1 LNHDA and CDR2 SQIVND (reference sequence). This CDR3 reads CASSEQGVQETQYF. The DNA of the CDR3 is TGTGCCAGTAGTGAACAGGGGGTACAAGAGACCCAGTACTTC.